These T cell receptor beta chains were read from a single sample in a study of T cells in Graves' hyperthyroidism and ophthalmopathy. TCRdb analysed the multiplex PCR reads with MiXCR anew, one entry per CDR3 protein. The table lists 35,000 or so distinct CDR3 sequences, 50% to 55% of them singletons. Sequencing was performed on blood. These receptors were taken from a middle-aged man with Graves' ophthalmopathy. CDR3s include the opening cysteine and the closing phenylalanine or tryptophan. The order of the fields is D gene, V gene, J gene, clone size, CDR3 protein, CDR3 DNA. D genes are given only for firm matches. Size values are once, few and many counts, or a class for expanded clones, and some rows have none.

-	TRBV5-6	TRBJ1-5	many	CASSSGQINQPQHF	TGTGCCAGCAGCTCTGGACAGATTAATCAGCCCCAGCATTTT
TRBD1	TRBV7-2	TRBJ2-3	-	CASSPPDRGTQYF	TGTGCCAGCAGCCCGCCCGACAGGGGAACGCAGTATTTT
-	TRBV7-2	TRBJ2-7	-	CASSVSGISYEQYF	TGTGCCAGCAGCGTCTCGGGAATCTCCTACGAGCAGTACTTC
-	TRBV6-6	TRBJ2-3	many	CASSYYGTAGEDTQYF	TGTGCCAGCAGTTATTATGGGACCGCGGGTGAAGATACGCAGTATTTT
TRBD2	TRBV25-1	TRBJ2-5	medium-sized	CASSGGLGTISGETQYF	TGTGCCAGCAGTGGGGGACTAGGCACTATATCGGGTGAGACCCAGTACTTC
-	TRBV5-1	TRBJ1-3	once	CVQPVPSCWRKDKGGIRNTIYF	TGCGTGCAGCCTGTTCCAAGCTGCTGGCGCAAAGATAAAGGGGGTATCAGAAACACCATATATTTT
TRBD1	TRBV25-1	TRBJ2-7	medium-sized	CASSEGDRGYEQYF	TGTGCCAGCAGTGAAGGGGACAGGGGCTACGAGCAGTACTTC
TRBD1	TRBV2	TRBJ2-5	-	CASRRTGGKETQYF	TGTGCCAGCAGACGGACAGGGGGCAAAGAGACCCAGTACTTC
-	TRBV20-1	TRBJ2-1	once	CSANQDEQFF	TGCAGTGCGAACCAGGATGAGCAGTTCTTC
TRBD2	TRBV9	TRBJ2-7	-	CASSAVAGVSYNEQYF	TGTGCCAGCAGCGCGGTAGCGGGGGTTTCCTACAATGAGCAGTACTTC
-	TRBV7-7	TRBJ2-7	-	CASSLPVPQGGTYEQYF	TGTGCCAGCAGTTTACCGGTACCACAGGGTGGGACCTACGAGCAGTACTTC
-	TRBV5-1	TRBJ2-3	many	CASSLGAGRDTQYF	TGCGCCAGCAGCTTGGGTGCGGGTAGGGATACGCAGTATTTT
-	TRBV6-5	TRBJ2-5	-	CASRKGDGETQYF	TGTGCCAGCCGAAAAGGGGACGGGGAGACCCAGTACTTC
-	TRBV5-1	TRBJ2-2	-	CASSLAGSGELSF	TGCGCCAGCAGCTTGGCGGGATCCGGGGAGCTGTCCTTT
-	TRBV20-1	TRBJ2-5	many	CSARRDTQETQYF	TGCAGTGCTAGACGGGACACACAAGAGACCCAGTACTTC
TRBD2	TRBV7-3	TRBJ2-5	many	CASSLTRTSGVLKETQYF	TGTGCCAGCAGCTTAACCAGGACTAGCGGGGTCCTAAAAGAGACCCAGTACTTC
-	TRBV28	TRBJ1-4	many	CASSLGILEKLFF	TGTGCCAGCAGTTTGGGAATACTTGAAAAACTGTTTTTT
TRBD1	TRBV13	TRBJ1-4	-	CASSLGFRGEKLFF	TGTGCCAGCAGCTTAGGGTTCAGGGGGGAAAAACTGTTTTTT
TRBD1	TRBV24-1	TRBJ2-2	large	CATSDPGTGTTGELFF	TGTGCCACCAGTGACCCCGGGACAGGGACCACCGGGGAGCTGTTTTTT
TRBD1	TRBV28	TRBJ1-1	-	CASFRDRGSTEAFF	TGTGCCAGCTTCCGGGACAGGGGAAGCACTGAAGCTTTCTTT
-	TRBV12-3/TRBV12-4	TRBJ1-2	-	CASSRSSGNTF	TGTGCCAGCAGTAGGAGCTCTGGAAACACCTTC
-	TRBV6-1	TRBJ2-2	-	CASRDRGYEQYFGELFF	-
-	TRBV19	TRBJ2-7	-	CASSMLGTYEQYF	TGTGCCAGTAGTATGCTCGGGACCTACGAGCAGTACTTC
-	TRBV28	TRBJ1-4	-	CASSLWGREKLFF	TGTGCCAGCAGTTTATGGGGCCGTGAAAAACTGTTTTTT
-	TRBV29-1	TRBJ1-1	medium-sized	CSVGPDSMNTEAFF	TGCAGCGTCGGACCCGACTCCATGAACACTGAAGCTTTCTTT
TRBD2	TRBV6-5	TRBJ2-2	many	CASSYSRGLAGGRGTGELFF	TGTGCCAGCAGTTACTCGAGGGGACTAGCGGGGGGGCGTGGCACCGGGGAGCTGTTTTTT
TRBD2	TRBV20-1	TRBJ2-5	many	CSARELGGGETQYF	TGCAGTGCTAGAGAGCTCGGGGGGGGGGAGACCCAGTACTTC